This section outlines one T cell receptor (beta chain) sequence together with its context. The sample comes from a study of blood T cell repertoires in COVID-19. Study overall: Samples taken during acute and convalescent COVID-19 were collected in the United States, Italy and Spain. The analysed material was cDNA or gDNA that came from T cells, B-cell-depleted T cells, or PBMCs.

In the original processing: Estimation of nucleated cell counts relied on the amplification of reference gene primers. TCRdb keeps only in-frame clones here, not all; method: immunoSEQ multiplex PCR. Clonal size and the V and J genes are those of that table, whereas D and trimming came from the DNA. The data hold 90,000 to 120,000 clones, with about 91% observed a single time. The CDR3 is made up of 17 amino acids. V was pared by 1 base and J by 3 bases, with 18 bases between. Germline-derived CDR1 and CDR2 are SGHVS and FQNEAQ. The sequenced sample consisted of peripheral blood. The sequence was obtained from a man over 45 with active or convalescent COVID-19. The rearrangement joins TRBV7-8 to TRBJ1-2; maybe TRBD1 (6 bases). CDR3 coding DNA: TGTGCCAGCAGCTTAGAAAGGGGCAGGGGCGCGCACTATGGCTACACCTTC. Translation gives CASSLERGRGAHYGYTF.